Described below is a single T cell receptor (beta chain) sequence and its context. The junction had 6 bases not matched to a gene; V was cut back by 8 bases and J by 5 bases. Germline V lookup: CDR1 LNHDA, CDR2 SQIVND (reference sequence). This CDR3 has 13 residues. This sample is drawn from a study of blood T cell repertoires in COVID-19. Across the whole study: Italy, Spain and the United States were the sources of the convalescent and acute COVID-19 samples. PBMCs, B-cell-depleted T cells, or T cells provided the cDNA or gDNA that made up the material.

Assay: immunoSEQ multiplex PCR; the TCRdb copy retains only in-frame clones and omits some. The sample carries 25,000 to 30,000 clones, roughly nine tenths recorded once. Material for sequencing was peripheral blood. The clonotype originates from a human donor in a cohort sampled during active COVID-19. V usage is TRBV19 and J usage is TRBJ1-5; 7 positions agree with TRBD1. Here the CDR3 reads CASQDRSYQPQHF. CDR3 DNA sequence: TGTGCCAGTCAGGACAGGAGCTATCAGCCCCAGCATTTT.